The 27 T cell receptor beta chains given below trace back to one sample, sequenced in a study of neoadjuvant anti-PD-1 for oral cavity cancer. Assay: immunoSEQ multiplex PCR; the TCRdb copy retains only in-frame clones and omits some. The table shows over 65,000 clones, with about 85% occurring only once. Time point indicated: after neoadjuvant nivolumab, at surgical resection. The source was PBMCs, collected after nivolumab (anti-PD-1) treatment. Every receptor here comes from a person aged 35-79 years with oral cavity squamous cell carcinoma.

The chain combines TRBV5-1 with TRBJ2-3; possibly TRBD1 or TRBD2 for D (6 bases each). The CDR3 runs 16 residues. Trimming removed 3 bases from V and 0 bases from J, with 14 bases in between. Germline V gene data show CDR1 as SGHRS and CDR2 as YFSETQ. The CDR3 DNA sequence: TGCGCCAGCAGCTCTGGAGGGGGAGAAAGCACAGATACGCAGTATTTT. Encoded protein: CASSSGGGESTDTQYF.

J is TRBJ2-5 and V is TRBV5-1; 7 bases are a match to TRBD1. Germline-derived CDR1 and CDR2 are SGHRS and YFSETQ. V shed 5 bases, J shed 2 bases, and the junction held 3 bases outside the gene matches. The CDR3 totals 13 residues. The DNA for the CDR3 is TGCGCCAGCAGTGACAGGGTGCAAGAGACCCAGTACTTC. Translating it yields CASSDRVQETQYF. Based on the CDR3 plus reference TRBV5-1 and TRBJ2-5, the full variable domain is KAGVTQTPRYLIKTRGQQVTLSCSPISGHRSVSWYQQTPGQGLQFLFEYFSETQRNKGNFPGRFSGRQFSNSRSEMNVSTLELGDSALYLCASSDRVQETQYFGPGTRLLVL.

The rearrangement links TRBV10-2 to TRBJ2-1, with D perhaps matching TRBD2 (6 bases). This CDR3 region has 15 residues. The germline V gene has CDR1 WSHSY and CDR2 SAAADI. V was clipped by 2 bases and J by 6 bases, with 14 bases between them. The CDR3 region has the DNA TGCGCCAGCAGTGAGAACGGTCACGGGGGCAATGAGCAGTTCTTC. This sequence encodes CASSENGHGGNEQFF.

The rearrangement joins TRBV19 to TRBJ2-1, with 10 bases fitting TRBD1. Germline V gene sequence: CDR1 LNHDA, CDR2 SQIVND (reference sequence). V trimming: 4 bases; J trimming: 6 bases; junction bases outside the gene matches: 9. The CDR3 length is 16 residues. Here the CDR3 reads CASSTPGQGLGNEQFF. The CDR3 DNA reads as TGTGCCAGTAGTACGCCGGGACAGGGGTTAGGCAATGAGCAGTTCTTC. Full variable domain (outside the CDR3, taken from reference TRBV19 and TRBJ2-1): DGGITQSPKYLFRKEGQNVTLSCEQNLNHDAMYWYRQDPGQGLRLIYYSQIVNDFQKGDIAEGYSVSREKKESFPLTVTSAQKNPTAFYLCASSTPGQGLGNEQFFGPGTRLTVL.

This chain links TRBV27 with TRBJ1-2; no clear D. V lost 7 bases, J lost 0 bases, and 15 bases lay in between. The CDR3 length is 15 residues. Germline lookup yields CDR1 MNHEY and CDR2 SMNVEV (reference sequence). The CDR3 DNA reads TGTGCCAGCACCTCCTTTATTGAATCTAACTATGGCTACACCTTC. Translated: CASTSFIESNYGYTF.

V gene TRBV11-2 combines with J gene TRBJ1-3, with D perhaps matching TRBD1 (5 bases). CDR1 and CDR2 from the germline V gene are SGHAT and FQNNGV. Trimming pared 1 base from V and 0 bases from J, leaving 10 bases between. The CDR3 loop spans 16 amino acids. The CDR3, as DNA: TGTGCCAGCAGCTTAGGACAGCGTTTCTCTGGAAACACCATATATTTT. This codes for CASSLGQRFSGNTIYF.

The chain recombines TRBV2 with TRBJ1-5; TRBD1 aligns across 7 bases. This CDR3 is built from 16 residues. Trimming took 6 bases from V and 0 from J; bases not matched to a gene: 8. CDR1 and CDR2 (germline): SNHLY, FYNNEI. CDR3 nucleotide sequence: TGTGCCAGCAGCCTTACTTGGGACAGTAGCAATCAGCCCCAGCATTTT. Translation: CASSLTWDSSNQPQHF.

A word on this clone: Germline is not matched at one junction end, which may reflect a read error. The chain couples TRBV30 to TRBJ1-2, with D possibly TRBD1 on 5 matching bases. The germline gives CDR1 GTSNPN, CDR2 SVGIG (reference sequence). This CDR3 is 11 amino acids long. The CDR3 loop reads CAWSPGIGVSF. The CDR3 DNA sequence: TGTGCCTGGAGTCCAGGGATAGGAGTGAGCTTC.

As to this clone: The same CDR3 arises from other DNA sequences in this sample as well. The chain couples TRBV7-9 to TRBJ2-7; D is ambiguous. V gave up 0 bases and J gave up 2 bases, with 5 bases separating them. The CDR3 spans 13 residues. The germline V gene encodes CDR1 SEHNR and CDR2 FQNEAQ (reference sequence). CDR3 DNA sequence: TGTGCCAGCAGCTTAGCCGGCACCTACGAGCAGTACTTC. Translating it yields CASSLAGTYEQYF.

The rearrangement uses TRBV2 and TRBJ2-5; 7 bases match TRBD1. Trimming cost V 8 bases and J 1 base; bases outside gene matches: 10. The length of the CDR3 is 15 residues. Per the germline V gene, CDR1 is SNHLY and CDR2 is FYNNEI. The CDR3 coding sequence is TGTGCCAGCCTTTTTACAGGGGCTTTCCAAGAGACCCAGTACTTC. Translation gives CASLFTGAFQETQYF.

V is TRBV23-1 and J is TRBJ1-5; 11 bases align to TRBD1. TRBV23-1 is an ORF for which the function is uncertain. This CDR3 comprises 17 residues. Germline trimming cut 6 bases from V and 6 bases from J; bases unmatched to any gene: 13. Written as DNA, the CDR3 is TGCGCCAGCAGGCTAAGAGGGACAGGGGGTCTTAGTCAGCCCCAGCATTTT. Amino acids: CASRLRGTGGLSQPQHF.

On this clone: At the DNA level, this CDR3 is encoded by other sequences in the same sample as well. The V call is TRBV7-8, the J call TRBJ2-1; D is possibly TRBD1 (6 bases). This CDR3 spans 14 amino acids. Germline loops: CDR1 SGHVS, CDR2 FQNEAQ. Trimming removed 1 base from V and 5 bases from J, with 9 bases in between. The CDR3 DNA sequence: TGTGCCAGCAGCTTAGGGACAGCCAACAATGAGCAGTTCTTC. Translated, it gives CASSLGTANNEQFF. Looking up the rest from reference TRBV7-8 and TRBJ2-1 gives the full variable domain: GAGVSQSPRYKVAKRGQDVALRCDPISGHVSLFWYQQALGQGPEFLTYFQNEAQLDKSGLPSDRFFAERPEGSVSTLKIQRTQQEDSAVYLCASSLGTANNEQFFGPGTRLTVL.

The CDR3 DNA sequence: TGTGCCAGCAGCAGGGACAGGGGGCTCGAGCAGTACTTC. Amino acids: CASSRDRGLEQYF. V gene TRBV5-6 combines with J gene TRBJ2-7; 12 nucleotides line up with TRBD1. Germline trimming cut 4 bases from V and 6 bases from J; bases unmatched to any gene: 2. The CDR3 extends over 13 amino acids. Germline V gives CDR1 SGHDT, CDR2 YYEEEE.

V and J are TRBV7-8 and TRBJ2-5; a possible D gene is TRBD2 (6 bases). Germline-derived CDR1 and CDR2 are SGHVS and FQNEAQ. Trimming shortened V by 5 bases and J by 9 bases, and 16 bases separated the two germline ends. The CDR3 contains 13 residues. This CDR3 is CASSMEERRAQYF. The CDR3 DNA reads as TGTGCCAGCAGCATGGAGGAGAGGAGGGCCCAGTACTTC.

In the case of this clone: The same CDR3 arises from other DNA sequences in this sample as well. V gene TRBV6-5 combines with J gene TRBJ1-1; D possibly corresponds to TRBD1 (6 bases). CDR1 is MNHEY, CDR2 SVGAGI, per germline. The CDR3 contains 13 residues. The V and J ends lost 6 bases and 1 base respectively, with 9 bases between them. In nucleotides, the CDR3 is TGTGCCAGCAGAGCGACAGGGAACACTGAAGCTTTCTTT. Translation: CASRATGNTEAFF.

V is TRBV23-1 and J is TRBJ1-5; possibly TRBD1 for D (5 bases). TRBV23-1 is identified as an open reading frame with a role that is uncertain. V dropped 8 bases and J dropped 6 bases, with 14 bases sitting between them. This CDR3 is 13 amino acids long. Written as DNA, the CDR3 is TGCGCCAGCGGGGCCGGGGGAGGTCAGCCCCAGCATTTT. Encoded protein: CASGAGGGQPQHF.

This clone has more than one count but fewer than ten. The chain carries TRBV6-6 and TRBJ2-1; TRBD2 might be the D (5 bases). The V gene's germline CDR1 is MNHNY and CDR2 SVGAGI (reference sequence). This CDR3 is 16 amino acids long. V was pared by 6 bases and J by 8 bases, with 23 bases between. CDR3 sequence (DNA): TGTGCCAGCAGCCTCGCTAAGGGAGCCCTAATCGATGAGCAGTTCTTC. Its translation: CASSLAKGALIDEQFF.

J is TRBJ2-1 and V is TRBV5-1; 9 bases are a match to TRBD1. Trimming at V came to 7 bases and at J to 9 bases, leaving 14 bases not matched to a gene. CDR3 size: 15 residues. Germline CDR1 is SGHRS and CDR2 is YFSETQ. CDR3 bases: TGCGCCAGCGCTTTAGGGGGACAGGGTCGAGGTGAGCAGTTCTTC. Its translation is CASALGGQGRGEQFF.

This chain joins TRBV5-1 and TRBJ2-2, with 7 bases identical to TRBD1. Germline-derived CDR1 and CDR2 are SGHRS and YFSETQ. The CDR3 consists of 15 residues. J lost 3 bases, V lost 0 bases, and 2 bases had no gene match. CDR3 sequence (DNA): TGCGCCAGCAGCTTGGAAGGGGGCGACACCGGGGAGCTGTTTTTT. It is translated as CASSLEGGDTGELFF.

The V and J genes are TRBV7-9 and TRBJ2-7; D unresolved. CDR3 length: 12 residues. Trimming pared 1 base from V and 1 base from J, leaving 2 bases between. Germline CDR1 reads SEHNR; CDR2 reads FQNEAQ (reference sequence). The CDR3, as DNA: TGTGCCAGCAGCTTAGAGTCCTACGAGCAGTACTTC. It yields the protein CASSLESYEQYF.

The chain is built from TRBV28 and TRBJ2-6, with 7 bases lining up with TRBD1. The CDR3 has 16 amino acids. Germline V gives CDR1 MDHEN, CDR2 SYDVKM. V was clipped by 4 bases and J by 0 bases; unmatched bases: 3. The CDR3 bases are TGTGCCAGCAGTTCAAGACAGGGCTCTGGGGCCAACGTCCTGACTTTC. The encoded protein is CASSSRQGSGANVLTF. The entire variable domain, with the rest obtained from reference TRBV28 and TRBJ2-6, is as follows: DVKVTQSSRYLVKRTGEKVFLECVQDMDHENMFWYRQDPGLGLRLIYFSYDVKMKEKGDIPEGYSVSREKKERFSLILESASTNQTSMYLCASSSRQGSGANVLTFGAGSRLTVL.

This chain's CDR3 is CASRKPGQGANTEAFF. The CDR3 DNA follows: TGTGCCAGCAGGAAACCGGGACAGGGGGCTAACACTGAAGCTTTCTTT. This chain connects TRBV28 to TRBJ1-1; TRBD1 matches 12 bases. The CDR3 extends over 16 amino acids. V lost 6 bases and J lost 2; bases outside the gene matches: 7. CDR1 and CDR2 (germline): MDHEN, SYDVKM.

V usage is TRBV6-1 and J usage is TRBJ1-1, with D hard to call. Deletions cut 5 bases from V and 3 bases from J, with 13 bases between. Germline CDR1 reads MNHNS; CDR2 reads SASEGT. The CDR3 is 14 residues long. The CDR3 DNA sequence: TGTGCCAGCAGTATCCGGGGTCTGGACACTGAAGCTTTCTTT. This codes for CASSIRGLDTEAFF.

Only one count was recorded for this clone. The chain combines TRBV20-1 with TRBJ1-1; no definite D call. V lost 3 bases and J lost 3, with 5 bases in between. Germline V CDR1 and CDR2: DFQATT, SNEGSKA (reference sequence). The CDR3 sequence is 11 residues long. The chain's CDR3 is CSAREYTEAFF. The CDR3 nucleotides are TGCAGTGCTAGGGAGTACACTGAAGCTTTCTTT.

The chain combines TRBV9 with TRBJ2-3, with TRBD1 matching over 8 bases. V shed 3 bases and J 3 bases; nucleotides not matched to a gene: 12. This CDR3 contains 17 residues. From germline, CDR1 is SGDLS and CDR2 YYNGEE. The CDR3 sequence is CASSASTVDRVTDTQYF. DNA of the CDR3: TGTGCCAGCAGCGCATCTACTGTGGACAGGGTTACAGATACGCAGTATTTT.

The chain combines TRBV6-6 with TRBJ2-5; perhaps TRBD1 as D (6 bases). Germline assignment: CDR1 MNHNY and CDR2 SVGAGI (reference sequence). V was shortened by 6 bases and J by 5 bases, with 22 bases between the two germline ends. This CDR3 region has 16 residues. The CDR3 region is CASSRGDKGPGETQYF. In DNA, the CDR3 is TGTGCCAGCAGCCGTGGGGACAAAGGCCCGGGCGAGACCCAGTACTTC.

This chain uses TRBV11-3 with TRBJ2-1; D could derive from TRBD1 or TRBD2 (5 bases each). Germline CDR1 and CDR2: SGHNT and YENEEA. The CDR3 extends over 13 amino acids. The V end was cut by 1 base, the J end by 8 bases, with 9 bases between. The CDR3 loop is CASSLVGVDEQFF. For the CDR3, the DNA is TGTGCCAGCAGCTTAGTGGGGGTCGATGAGCAGTTCTTC.